This T cell receptor beta chain was observed in a study of cytomegalovirus exposure and HLA in healthy donors. Regarding the study as a whole: A few chains tied to CMV proved CMV antigen-specific in vitro. A later analysis found first-cohort TCR clusters tended to co-occur in the 90 to 150 validation repertoires.

The donors were in the roughly 130-subject validation cohort, distinct from the approximately 610-subject first cohort. The assay was immunoSEQ multiplex PCR, and TCRdb's table has in-frame clones only and misses some. The top ten hold 4.5% to 7% of the sample, which has 200,000 to 250,000 clones, roughly 83% seen once. The CDR3 spans 18 residues. Per germline, CDR1 MNHEY and CDR2 SMNVEV (reference sequence). The V and J ends lost 2 bases and 0 bases respectively, with 16 bases between them. As for this clone: Its antigen is unknown.

The sequence was collected from a woman aged 18 to 35 in good health and CMV-seronegative. The rearrangement links TRBV27 to TRBJ1-4, with a tentative D call TRBD1 (6 bases). The sample was PBMCs. The CDR3 DNA reads as TGTGCCAGCAGTTTAGGACAGAGTTCGCGAGCAACTAATGAAAAACTGTTTTTT. Encoded protein: CASSLGQSSRATNEKLFF.